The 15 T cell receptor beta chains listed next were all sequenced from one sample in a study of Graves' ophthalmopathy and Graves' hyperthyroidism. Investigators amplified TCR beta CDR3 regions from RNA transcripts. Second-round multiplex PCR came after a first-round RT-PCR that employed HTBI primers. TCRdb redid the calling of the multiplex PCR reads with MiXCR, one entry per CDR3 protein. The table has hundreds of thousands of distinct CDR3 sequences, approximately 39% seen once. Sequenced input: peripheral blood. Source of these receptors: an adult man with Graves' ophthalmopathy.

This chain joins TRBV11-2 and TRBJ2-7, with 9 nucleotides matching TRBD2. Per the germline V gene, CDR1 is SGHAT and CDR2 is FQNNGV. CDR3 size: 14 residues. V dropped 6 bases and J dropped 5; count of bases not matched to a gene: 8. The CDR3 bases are TGTGCCAGCAGACGTAGCGGGAGATGCAACGAGCAGTACTTC. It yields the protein CASRRSGRCNEQYF.

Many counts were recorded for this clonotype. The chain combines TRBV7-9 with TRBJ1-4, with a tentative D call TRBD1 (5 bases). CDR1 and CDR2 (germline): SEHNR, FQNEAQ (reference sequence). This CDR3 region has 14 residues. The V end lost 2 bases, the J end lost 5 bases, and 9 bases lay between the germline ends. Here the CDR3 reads CASSLQGLNEKLFF. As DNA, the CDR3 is TGTGCCAGCAGCTTACAGGGCTTGAATGAAAAACTGTTTTTT. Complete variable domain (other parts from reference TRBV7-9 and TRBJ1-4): DTGVSQNPRHKITKRGQNVTFRCDPISEHNRLYWYRQTLGQGPEFLTYFQNEAQLEKSRLLSDRFSAERPKGSFSTLEIQRTEQGDSAMYLCASSLQGLNEKLFFGSGTQLSVL.

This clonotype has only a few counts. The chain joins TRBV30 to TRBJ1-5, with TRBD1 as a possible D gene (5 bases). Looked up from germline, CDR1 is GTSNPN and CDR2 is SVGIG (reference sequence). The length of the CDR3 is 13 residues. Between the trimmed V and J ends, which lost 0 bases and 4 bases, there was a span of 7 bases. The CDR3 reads CAWSVRVNQPQHF. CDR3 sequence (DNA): TGTGCCTGGAGTGTCAGGGTTAATCAGCCCCAGCATTTT. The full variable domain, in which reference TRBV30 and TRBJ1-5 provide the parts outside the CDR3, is SQTIHQWPATLVQPVGSPLSLECTVEGTSNPNLYWYRQAAGRGLQLLFYSVGIGQISSEVPQNLSASRPQDRQFILSSKKLLLSDSGFYLCAWSVRVNQPQHFGDGTRLSIL.

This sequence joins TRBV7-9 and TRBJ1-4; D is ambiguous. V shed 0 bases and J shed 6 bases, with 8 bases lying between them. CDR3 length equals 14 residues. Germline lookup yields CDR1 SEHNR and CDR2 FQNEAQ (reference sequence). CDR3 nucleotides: TGTGCCAGCAGCTTAGCTGGCGGGCATGAAAAACTGTTTTTT. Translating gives CASSLAGGHEKLFF.

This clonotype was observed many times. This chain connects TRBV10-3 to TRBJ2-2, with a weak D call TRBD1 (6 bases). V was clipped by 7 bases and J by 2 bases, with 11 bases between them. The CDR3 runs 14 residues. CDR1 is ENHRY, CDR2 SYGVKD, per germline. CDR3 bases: TGTGCCATCAATCGGGACACCAACACCGGGGAGCTGTTTTTT. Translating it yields CAINRDTNTGELFF.

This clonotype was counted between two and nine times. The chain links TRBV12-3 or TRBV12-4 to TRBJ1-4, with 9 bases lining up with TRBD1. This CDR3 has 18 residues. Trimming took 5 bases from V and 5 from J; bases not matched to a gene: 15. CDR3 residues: CASSPARPTGTGNEKLFF. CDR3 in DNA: TGTGCCAGCAGTCCAGCACGACCAACCGGGACAGGGAATGAAAAACTGTTTTTT.

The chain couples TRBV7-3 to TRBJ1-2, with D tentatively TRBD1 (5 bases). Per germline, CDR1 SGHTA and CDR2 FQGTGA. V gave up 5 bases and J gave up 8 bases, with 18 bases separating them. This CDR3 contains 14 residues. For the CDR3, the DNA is TGTGCCAGCAGCACTCAAGGGACGGCGAGGGGCTACACCTTC. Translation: CASSTQGTARGYTF.

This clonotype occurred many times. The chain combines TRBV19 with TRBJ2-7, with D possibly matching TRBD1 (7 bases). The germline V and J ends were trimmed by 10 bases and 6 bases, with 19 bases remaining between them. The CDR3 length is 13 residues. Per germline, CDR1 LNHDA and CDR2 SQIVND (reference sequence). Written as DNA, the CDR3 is TGTGCCACCAAGCGTAACAGGGGAGGCGAGCAGTACTTC. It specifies CATKRNRGGEQYF.

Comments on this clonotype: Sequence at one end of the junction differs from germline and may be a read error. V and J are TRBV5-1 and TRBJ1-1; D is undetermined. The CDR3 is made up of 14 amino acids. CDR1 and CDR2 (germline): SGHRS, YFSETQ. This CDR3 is CTSSLLLTGPKAFF. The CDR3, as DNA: TGCACCAGCAGCTTGCTTCTAACGGGCCCAAAAGCTTTCTTT.

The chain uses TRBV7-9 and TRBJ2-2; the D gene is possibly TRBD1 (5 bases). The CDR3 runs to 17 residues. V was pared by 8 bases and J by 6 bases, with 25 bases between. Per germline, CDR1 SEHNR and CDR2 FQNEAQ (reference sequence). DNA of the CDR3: TGTGCCAGCTCACCGGGCGGAATCATAAGGGGCGCCGGGGAGCTGTTTTTT. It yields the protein CASSPGGIIRGAGELFF.

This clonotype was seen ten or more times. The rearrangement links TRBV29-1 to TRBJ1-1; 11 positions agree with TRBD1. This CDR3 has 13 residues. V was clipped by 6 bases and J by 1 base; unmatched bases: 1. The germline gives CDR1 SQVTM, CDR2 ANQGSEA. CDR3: CSVDRGRNTEAFF. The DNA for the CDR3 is TGCAGCGTGGACAGGGGGCGGAACACTGAAGCTTTCTTT.

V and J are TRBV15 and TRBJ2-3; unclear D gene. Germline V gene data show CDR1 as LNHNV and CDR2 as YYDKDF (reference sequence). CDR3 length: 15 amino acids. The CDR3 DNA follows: TGTGCTTATTCGGACGGGCCGGTAGGAGTAGATACGCAGTATTTT. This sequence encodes CAYSDGPVGVDTQYF.

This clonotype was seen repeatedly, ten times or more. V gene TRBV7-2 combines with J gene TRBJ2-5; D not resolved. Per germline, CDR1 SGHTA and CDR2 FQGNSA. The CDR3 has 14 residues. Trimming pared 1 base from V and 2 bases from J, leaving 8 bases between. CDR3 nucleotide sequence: TGTGCCAGCAGCTTAGTTTCGTGGCAAGAGACCCAGTACTTC. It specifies CASSLVSWQETQYF. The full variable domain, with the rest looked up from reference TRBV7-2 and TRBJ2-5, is GAGVSQSPSNKVTEKGKDVELRCDPISGHTALYWYRQSLGQGLEFLIYFQGNSAPDKSGLPSDRFSAERTGGSVSTLTIQRTQQEDSAVYLCASSLVSWQETQYFGPGTRLLVL.

In DNA form, the CDR3 reads TGTGCCAGCAGTGATACAGGGGGCTATGGCTACACCTTC. As protein: CASSDTGGYGYTF. V and J are TRBV6-1 and TRBJ1-2; 8 nucleotides match TRBD1. The V gene end was trimmed by 3 bases and the J gene end by 4 bases; junction bases not matched to a gene: 1. Germline CDR1 MNHNS, CDR2 SASEGT. The CDR3 consists of 13 residues.

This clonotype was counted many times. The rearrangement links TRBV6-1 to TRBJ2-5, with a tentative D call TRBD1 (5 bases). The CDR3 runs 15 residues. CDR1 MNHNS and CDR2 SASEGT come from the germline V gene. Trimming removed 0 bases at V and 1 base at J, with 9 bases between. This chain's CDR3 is CASSEAGAVQETQYF. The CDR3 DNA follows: TGTGCCAGCAGTGAAGCAGGGGCGGTCCAAGAGACCCAGTACTTC.